These 21 T cell receptor beta chains were sequenced from one sample in a study of T cell changes during pregnancy in multiple sclerosis. Method: immunoSEQ multiplex PCR; TCRdb's copy keeps in-frame clones and lacks some. The table has around 95,000 clones, 94% seen once; the top ten hold under 2%. The sample was peripheral blood, taken after pregnancy. These receptors all stem from a female donor in good health, enrolled as a control in a pregnancy study.

DNA of the CDR3: TGTGCCAGCAGCGACGATTTAGCGGGAGGGGAGACCCAGTACTTC. Its translation is CASSDDLAGGETQYF. V usage is TRBV2 and J usage is TRBJ2-5; 11 positions match TRBD2. The CDR3 loop spans 15 amino acids. The V segment lost 6 bases and the J segment 5 bases; nucleotides outside the gene matches: 8. Germline CDR1 and CDR2: SNHLY and FYNNEI.

This sequence joins TRBV2 and TRBJ1-5, with D unresolved. This CDR3 has 14 amino acids. V was cut by 4 bases and J by 5 bases, with 12 bases left in between. Per germline, CDR1 SNHLY and CDR2 FYNNEI. CDR3 protein: CASSGGYRDQPQHF. CDR3 in DNA: TGTGCCAGCAGTGGTGGTTATCGGGATCAGCCCCAGCATTTT.

The chain combines TRBV10-3 with TRBJ2-1; tentatively, D is TRBD2 (5 bases). From germline, CDR1 is ENHRY and CDR2 SYGVKD. Deletions cut 7 bases from V and 3 bases from J, with 13 bases between. The length of the CDR3 is 14 residues. The CDR3 DNA sequence: TGTGCCATCACTCCGGGCGGGTACTACAATGAGCAGTTCTTC. It codes for CAITPGGYYNEQFF.

The chain uses TRBV5-5 and TRBJ2-7; TRBD2 is a possible D gene (6 bases). Germline V lookup: CDR1 SGHKS, CDR2 YYEKEE (reference sequence). This CDR3 comprises 15 residues. The V end lost 6 bases, the J end lost 5 bases, and 21 bases lay between the germline ends. The CDR3 reads CASIPSERAGHEQYF. CDR3 DNA: TGTGCCAGCATCCCCTCGGAGCGGGCTGGGCACGAGCAGTACTTC.

V gene TRBV30 combines with J gene TRBJ2-2; possibly TRBD2 for D (5 bases). V lost 0 bases and J lost 1, with 21 bases in between. CDR3 size: 19 residues. Germline loops: CDR1 GTSNPN, CDR2 SVGIG (reference sequence). The CDR3 DNA is TGTGCCTGGAGTGTAACTGGTAGATTTAGGGAGAGGAACACCGGGGAGCTGTTTTTT. Protein sequence: CAWSVTGRFRERNTGELFF. The whole variable domain, remainder taken from reference TRBV30 and TRBJ2-2, is SQTIHQWPATLVQPVGSPLSLECTVEGTSNPNLYWYRQAAGRGLQLLFYSVGIGQISSEVPQNLSASRPQDRQFILSSKKLLLSDSGFYLCAWSVTGRFRERNTGELFFGEGSRLTVL.

This chain joins TRBV28 and TRBJ1-1, with unresolved D. The CDR3 extends over 13 amino acids. Germline assignment: CDR1 MDHEN and CDR2 SYDVKM. V lost 2 bases, J lost 2 bases, and 6 bases lay in between. The CDR3 is CASSLRQNTEAFF. CDR3 DNA sequence: TGTGCCAGCAGTTTAAGACAAAACACTGAAGCTTTCTTT. Together with reference TRBV28 and TRBJ1-1, the CDR3 gives the full variable domain: DVKVTQSSRYLVKRTGEKVFLECVQDMDHENMFWYRQDPGLGLRLIYFSYDVKMKEKGDIPEGYSVSREKKERFSLILESASTNQTSMYLCASSLRQNTEAFFGQGTRLTVV.

The chain combines TRBV5-1 with TRBJ2-1; 10 bases map to TRBD2. V was pared by 2 bases and J by 10 bases, with 6 bases of the junction left unmatched. Germline V gene sequence: CDR1 SGHRS, CDR2 YFSETQ. The CDR3 length is 14 residues. The CDR3 nucleotides are TGCGCCAGCAGCTTAACAGCGGGAGGGGAGGAGCAGTTCTTC. It encodes CASSLTAGGEEQFF.

The V call is TRBV28, the J call TRBJ1-5; 7 bases fit TRBD1. The CDR3 consists of 13 residues. The junction had 2 bases not matched to a gene; V was cut back by 6 bases and J by 3 bases. In germline, CDR1 is MDHEN, CDR2 SYDVKM. CDR3 nucleotides: TGTGCCAGCAGGGGGACAGTCAATCAGCCCCAGCATTTT. Protein sequence: CASRGTVNQPQHF.

This chain connects TRBV5-4 to TRBJ2-5; TRBD2 matches at 9 bases. The germline gives CDR1 SGHNT, CDR2 YYREEE (reference sequence). The CDR3 has 16 residues. Germline trimming cut 2 bases from V and 0 bases from J; bases unmatched to any gene: 5. CDR3: CASSLLAGEDQETQYF. CDR3 nucleotide sequence: TGTGCCAGCAGCTTATTAGCGGGAGAAGACCAAGAGACCCAGTACTTC.

The chain uses TRBV5-1 and TRBJ1-2; 7 bases line up with TRBD1. CDR1 SGHRS and CDR2 YFSETQ come from the germline V gene. The CDR3 length is 13 residues. V was pared by 6 bases and J by 4 bases, with 6 bases of the junction left unmatched. CDR3 sequence (DNA): TGCGCCAGCACCCCGGGACAGTCCTATGGCTACACCTTC. This codes for CASTPGQSYGYTF.

This clone was counted only a few times. One end of the junction does not line up with germline, which may come from a read error. This sequence joins TRBV28 and TRBJ1-1; no definite D call. The germline V gene encodes CDR1 MDHEN and CDR2 SYDVKM. The CDR3 covers 12 residues. The CDR3 bases are TGTGCCAGCAGGCCCCCACAGTCGAAAGCCCCTTTT. As protein: CASRPPQSKAPF.

The V and J genes are TRBV7-9 and TRBJ1-2, with 9 bases that match TRBD1. Germline trimming cut 3 bases from V and 4 bases from J; bases unmatched to any gene: 3. Germline V lookup: CDR1 SEHNR, CDR2 FQNEAQ (reference sequence). The CDR3 sequence is 14 residues long. The chain's CDR3 is CASSFETGGYGYTF. The CDR3 nucleotides read TGTGCCAGCAGCTTCGAGACAGGGGGCTATGGCTACACCTTC.

Points on this clone: The junction departs from germline at one end; a sequencing error may be responsible. The V and J genes are TRBV7-7 and TRBJ2-5, with D possibly matching TRBD1 (6 bases). CDR3 size: 14 residues. Germline values: CDR1 SSHAT, CDR2 FNYEAQ (reference sequence). The CDR3 loop reads CASSFNWGHETQYF. The CDR3 DNA sequence: TGTGCTAGCAGCTTTAATTGGGGGCACGAGACCCAGTACTTC. The variable domain in full, completed from reference TRBV7-7 and TRBJ2-5, reads GAGVSQSPRYKVTKRGQDVTLRCDPISSHATLYWYQQALGQGPEFLTYFNYEAQPDKSGLPSDRFSAERPEGSISTLTIQRTEQRDSAMYRCASSFNWGHETQYFGPGTRLLVL.

This clone was detected once. The chain combines TRBV29-1 with TRBJ1-4, with 7 bases that match TRBD1. Germline CDR1 and CDR2: SQVTM and ANQGSEA. This CDR3 is 12 amino acids long. The J segment lost 6 bases and the V segment lost 4 bases, leaving 2 bases of the junction unmatched. This chain's CDR3 is CSVAGGDEKLFF. The CDR3 region has the DNA TGCAGCGTTGCAGGGGGTGATGAAAAACTGTTTTTT.

The chain employs TRBV4-1 and TRBJ1-5; 8 nucleotides align to TRBD1. V lost 4 bases and J lost 6; bases outside the gene matches: 17. CDR3 length: 18 amino acids. Germline values: CDR1 MGHRA, CDR2 YSYEKL. The CDR3 bases are TGCGCCAGCAGCCCCCAAGCTCAGGGGGCGACCCGAAGTCAGCCCCAGCATTTT. As protein: CASSPQAQGATRSQPQHF.

This clone was counted between two and nine times. The chain joins TRBV6-6 to TRBJ1-1, with D possibly being TRBD1 (5 bases). Trimming left V 7 bases short and J 3 bases short, with 18 bases between. The CDR3 spans 15 residues. Germline CDR1 MNHNY, CDR2 SVGAGI (reference sequence). As DNA, the CDR3 is TGTGCCAGCACCTCCTGGTGGGGGGTGGACACTGAAGCTTTCTTT. It encodes CASTSWWGVDTEAFF.

The gene calls are TRBV29-1 and TRBJ2-7; 10 nucleotides line up with TRBD2. This CDR3 is built from 15 residues. The V gene's germline CDR1 is SQVTM and CDR2 ANQGSEA. The V and J ends lost 1 base and 2 bases, in that order; junction bases with no gene match: 5. The CDR3 reads CSVEGTAGGTYEQYF. CDR3 DNA: TGCAGCGTTGAAGGGACAGCGGGAGGGACCTACGAGCAGTACTTC.

The chain combines TRBV7-2 with TRBJ1-4; a possible D gene is TRBD1 (5 bases). Germline V gives CDR1 SGHTA, CDR2 FQGNSA. The V and J ends lost 5 bases and 2 bases respectively, with 12 bases between them. The CDR3 is 15 amino acids. The CDR3 bases are TGTGCCAGCAGCCCCAGGGCAGGGACTAATGAAAAACTGTTTTTT. This codes for CASSPRAGTNEKLFF.

The gene calls are TRBV5-8 and TRBJ2-1, with D unclear. The V end lost 4 bases, the J end lost 0 bases, and 5 bases lay between the germline ends. Germline V lookup: CDR1 SGHTS, CDR2 YDEGEE. The CDR3 extends over 13 amino acids. CDR3 sequence (DNA): TGTGCCAGCAGCCTGTACTCCTACAATGAGCAGTTCTTC. This encodes CASSLYSYNEQFF.

This chain links TRBV11-2 with TRBJ2-2, with unresolved D. Looked up from germline, CDR1 is SGHAT and CDR2 is FQNNGV. This CDR3 contains 14 residues. V lost 4 bases to trimming and J lost 8 bases, with 14 bases between them. The CDR3 loop is CASSSLAAPGELFF. Here the CDR3 DNA reads TGTGCCAGCAGCTCCTTGGCGGCGCCAGGGGAGCTGTTTTTT.

This clone was seen only once. The chain recombines TRBV2 with TRBJ2-1; a possible D gene is TRBD2 (5 bases). Trimming removed 3 bases at V and 7 bases at J, with 7 bases between. The CDR3 is 12 residues long. Germline assignment: CDR1 SNHLY and CDR2 FYNNEI. The CDR3 spells CASSEGANEQFF. CDR3 coding DNA: TGTGCCAGCAGTGAGGGAGCGAATGAGCAGTTCTTC.